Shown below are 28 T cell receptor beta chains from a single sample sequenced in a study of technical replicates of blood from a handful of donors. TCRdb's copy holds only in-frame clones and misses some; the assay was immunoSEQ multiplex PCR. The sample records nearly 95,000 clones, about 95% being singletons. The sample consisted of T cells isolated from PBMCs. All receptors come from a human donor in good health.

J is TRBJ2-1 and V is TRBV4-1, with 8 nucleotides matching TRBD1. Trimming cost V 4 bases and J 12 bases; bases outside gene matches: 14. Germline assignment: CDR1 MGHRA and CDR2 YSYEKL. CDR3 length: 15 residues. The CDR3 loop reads CASSLQAGGPLGQFF. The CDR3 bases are TGCGCCAGCAGCCTACAGGCAGGGGGCCCTTTGGGGCAGTTCTTC.

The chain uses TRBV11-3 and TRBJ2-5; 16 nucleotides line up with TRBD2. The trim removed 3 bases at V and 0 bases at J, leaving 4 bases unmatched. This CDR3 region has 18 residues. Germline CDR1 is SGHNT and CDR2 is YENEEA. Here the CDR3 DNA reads TGTGCCAGCAGCTTCGTGGGACTAGCGGGAGGGTACCAAGAGACCCAGTACTTC. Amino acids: CASSFVGLAGGYQETQYF.

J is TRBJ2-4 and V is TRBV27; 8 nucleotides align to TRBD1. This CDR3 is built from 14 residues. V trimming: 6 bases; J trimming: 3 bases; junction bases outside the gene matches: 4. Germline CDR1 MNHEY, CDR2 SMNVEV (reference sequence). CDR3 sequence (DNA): TGTGCCAGCAGCCACGACAGGGGCAAAAACATTCAGTACTTC. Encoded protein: CASSHDRGKNIQYF.

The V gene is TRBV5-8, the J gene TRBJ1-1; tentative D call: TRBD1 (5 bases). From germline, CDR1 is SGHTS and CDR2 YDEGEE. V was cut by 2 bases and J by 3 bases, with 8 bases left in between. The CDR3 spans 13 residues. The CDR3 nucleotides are TGTGCCAGCAGCTTAACAGGCTACACTGAAGCTTTCTTT. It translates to CASSLTGYTEAFF.

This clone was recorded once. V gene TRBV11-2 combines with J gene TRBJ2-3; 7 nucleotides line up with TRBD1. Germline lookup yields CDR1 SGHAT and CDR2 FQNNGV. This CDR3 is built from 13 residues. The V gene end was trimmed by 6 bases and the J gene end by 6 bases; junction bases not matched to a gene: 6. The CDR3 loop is CASRIDRADTQYF. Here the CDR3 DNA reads TGTGCCAGCAGAATAGACAGGGCGGATACGCAGTATTTT.

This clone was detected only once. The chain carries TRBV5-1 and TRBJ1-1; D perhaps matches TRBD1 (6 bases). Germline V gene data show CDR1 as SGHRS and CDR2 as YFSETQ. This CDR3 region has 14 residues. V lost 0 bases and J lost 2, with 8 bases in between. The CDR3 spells CASSLEGVNTEAFF. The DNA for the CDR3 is TGCGCCAGCAGCTTGGAGGGGGTTAACACTGAAGCTTTCTTT.

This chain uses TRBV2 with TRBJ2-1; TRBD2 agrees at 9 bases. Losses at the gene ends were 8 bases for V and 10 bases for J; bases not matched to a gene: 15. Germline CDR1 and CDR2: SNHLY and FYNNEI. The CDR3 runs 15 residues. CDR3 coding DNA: TGTGCCAGCGACCGGAGAGGTAGCGGGAGCTACGAGCAGTTCTTC. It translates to CASDRRGSGSYEQFF.

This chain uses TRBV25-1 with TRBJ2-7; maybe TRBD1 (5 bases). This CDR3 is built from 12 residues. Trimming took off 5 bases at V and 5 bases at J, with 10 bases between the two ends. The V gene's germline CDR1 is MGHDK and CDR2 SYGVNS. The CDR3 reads CASSLPGHEQYF. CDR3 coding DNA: TGTGCCAGCAGTCTCCCAGGGCACGAGCAGTACTTC.

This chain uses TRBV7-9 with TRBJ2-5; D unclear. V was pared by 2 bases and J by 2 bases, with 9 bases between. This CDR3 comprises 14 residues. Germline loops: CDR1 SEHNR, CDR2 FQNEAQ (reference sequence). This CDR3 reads CASSLSVLQETQYF. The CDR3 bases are TGTGCCAGCAGCTTATCTGTTCTGCAAGAGACCCAGTACTTC.

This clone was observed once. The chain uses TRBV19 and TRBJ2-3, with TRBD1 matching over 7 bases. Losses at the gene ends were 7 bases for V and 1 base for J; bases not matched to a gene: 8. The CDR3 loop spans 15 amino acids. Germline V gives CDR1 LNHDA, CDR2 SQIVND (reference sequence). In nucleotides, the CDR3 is TGTGCCAGTACCCCAGACAGGGTAGGCACAGATACGCAGTATTTT. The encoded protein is CASTPDRVGTDTQYF.

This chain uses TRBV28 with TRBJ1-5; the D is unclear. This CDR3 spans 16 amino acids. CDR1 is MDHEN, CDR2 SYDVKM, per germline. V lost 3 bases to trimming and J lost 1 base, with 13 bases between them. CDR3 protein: CASSFLTLLSNQPQHF. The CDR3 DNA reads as TGTGCCAGCAGTTTCTTGACTCTCCTAAGCAATCAGCCCCAGCATTTT.

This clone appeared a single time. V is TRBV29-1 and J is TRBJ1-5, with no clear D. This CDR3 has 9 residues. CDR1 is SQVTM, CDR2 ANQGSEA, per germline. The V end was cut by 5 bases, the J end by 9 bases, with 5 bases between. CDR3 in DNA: TGCAGCGTTCAGCGGCCCCAGCATTTT. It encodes CSVQRPQHF.

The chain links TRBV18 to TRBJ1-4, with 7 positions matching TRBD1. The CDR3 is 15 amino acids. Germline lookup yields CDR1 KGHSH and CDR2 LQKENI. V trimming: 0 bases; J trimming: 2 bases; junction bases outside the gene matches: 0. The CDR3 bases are TGTGCCAGCTCACCACCCAGGGGGACTAATGAAAAACTGTTTTTT. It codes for CASSPPRGTNEKLFF.

The CDR3 nucleotides read TGTGCCAGCAGCTTGGGCAGGGACTCCTACGAGCAGTACTTC. This translates into CASSLGRDSYEQYF. V gene TRBV5-4 combines with J gene TRBJ2-7, with D maybe TRBD1 (5 bases). The CDR3 consists of 14 residues. V lost 0 bases and J 0 bases, leaving 7 bases between the germline ends. Germline V gives CDR1 SGHNT, CDR2 YYREEE (reference sequence).

CDR3 coding DNA: TGTGCCAGCTCCAACAGGGGGGTCACAGATACGCAGTATTTT. Amino acids: CASSNRGVTDTQYF. The rearrangement links TRBV2 to TRBJ2-3, with 8 nucleotides matching TRBD1. The CDR3 is 14 amino acids. Germline V lookup: CDR1 SNHLY, CDR2 FYNNEI. J lost 2 bases, V lost 8 bases, and 6 bases had no gene match. The variable domain in full, completed from reference TRBV2 and TRBJ2-3, reads EPEVTQTPSHQVTQMGQEVILRCVPISNHLYFYWYRQILGQKVEFLVSFYNNEISEKSEIFDDQFSVERPDGSNFTLKIRSTKLEDSAMYFCASSNRGVTDTQYFGPGTRLTVL.

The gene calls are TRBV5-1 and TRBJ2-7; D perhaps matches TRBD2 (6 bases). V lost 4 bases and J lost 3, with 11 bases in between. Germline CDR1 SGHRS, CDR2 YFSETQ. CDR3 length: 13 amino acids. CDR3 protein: CASSPASVYEQYF. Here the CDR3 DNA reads TGCGCCAGCAGCCCAGCTAGCGTCTACGAGCAGTACTTC.

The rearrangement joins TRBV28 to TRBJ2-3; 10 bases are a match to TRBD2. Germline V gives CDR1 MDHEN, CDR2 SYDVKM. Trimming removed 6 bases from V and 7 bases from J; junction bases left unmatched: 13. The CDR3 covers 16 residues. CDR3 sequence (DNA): TGTGCCAGCAGGGCCCAAGCGGGAGGGTCCTTCTATACGCAGTATTTT. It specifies CASRAQAGGSFYTQYF.

The CDR3 reads CSVGDTQYF. The CDR3, as DNA: TGCAGTGTCGGAGATACGCAGTATTTT. V gene TRBV20-1 combines with J gene TRBJ2-3, with D unresolved. Trimming shortened V by 7 bases and J by 5 bases, and 4 bases separated the two germline ends. The germline CDR1 and CDR2 sequences are DFQATT and SNEGSKA (reference sequence). This CDR3 comprises 9 residues.

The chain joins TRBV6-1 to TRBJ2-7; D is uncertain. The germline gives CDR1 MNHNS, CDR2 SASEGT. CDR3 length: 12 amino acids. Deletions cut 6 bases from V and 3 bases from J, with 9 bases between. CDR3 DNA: TGTGCCAGCAGCGTGACATTCTACGAGCAGTACTTC. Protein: CASSVTFYEQYF.

The CDR3 bases are TGTGCCATCAGTGGTGGGGGGGTAGCTGAAGCTTTCTTT. Translation gives CAISGGGVAEAFF. The chain employs TRBV10-3 and TRBJ1-1, with D perhaps matching TRBD1 (5 bases). V lost 4 bases, J lost 6 bases, and 12 bases lay in between. The CDR3 is 13 residues long. Germline V gene data show CDR1 as ENHRY and CDR2 as SYGVKD.

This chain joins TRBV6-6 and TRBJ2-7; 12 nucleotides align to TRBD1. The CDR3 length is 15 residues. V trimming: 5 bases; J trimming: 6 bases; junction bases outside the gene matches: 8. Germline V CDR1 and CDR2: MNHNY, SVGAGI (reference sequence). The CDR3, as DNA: TGTGCCAGCAGTCAATCCGGGACAGGGGGCCCCGAGCAGTACTTC. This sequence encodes CASSQSGTGGPEQYF.

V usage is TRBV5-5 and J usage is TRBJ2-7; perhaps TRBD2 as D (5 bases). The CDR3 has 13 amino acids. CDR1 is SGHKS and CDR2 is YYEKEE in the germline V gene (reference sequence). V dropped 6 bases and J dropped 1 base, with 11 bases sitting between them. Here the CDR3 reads CASIETGSYEQYF. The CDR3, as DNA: TGTGCCAGCATCGAGACGGGGTCCTACGAGCAGTACTTC.

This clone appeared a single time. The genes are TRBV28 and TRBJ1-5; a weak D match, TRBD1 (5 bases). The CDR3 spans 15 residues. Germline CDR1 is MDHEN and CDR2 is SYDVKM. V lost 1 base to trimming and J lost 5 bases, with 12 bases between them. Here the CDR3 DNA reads TGTGCCAGCAGTTTATTTGGGGGGATCGATCAGCCCCAGCATTTT. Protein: CASSLFGGIDQPQHF. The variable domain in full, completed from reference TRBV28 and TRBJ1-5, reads DVKVTQSSRYLVKRTGEKVFLECVQDMDHENMFWYRQDPGLGLRLIYFSYDVKMKEKGDIPEGYSVSREKKERFSLILESASTNQTSMYLCASSLFGGIDQPQHFGDGTRLSIL.

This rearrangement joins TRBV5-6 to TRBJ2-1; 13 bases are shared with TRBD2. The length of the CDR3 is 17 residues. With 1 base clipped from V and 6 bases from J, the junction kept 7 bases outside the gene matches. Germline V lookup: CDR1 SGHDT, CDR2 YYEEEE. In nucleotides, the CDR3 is TGTGCCAGCAGCTTGAATGGACTAGCGGGAGTTCCCAATGAGCAGTTCTTC. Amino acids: CASSLNGLAGVPNEQFF.

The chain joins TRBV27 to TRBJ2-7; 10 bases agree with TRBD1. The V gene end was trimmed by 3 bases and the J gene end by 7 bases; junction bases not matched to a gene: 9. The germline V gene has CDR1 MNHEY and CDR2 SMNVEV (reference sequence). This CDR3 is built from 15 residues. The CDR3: CASSFQTGGGGEQYF. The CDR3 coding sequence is TGTGCCAGCAGTTTCCAGACAGGGGGCGGGGGGGAGCAGTACTTC.

CDR3 nucleotide sequence: TGTGCCATCGAACCGACAGGGAACACAGATACGCAGTATTTT. Residues: CAIEPTGNTDTQYF. The chain links TRBV2 to TRBJ2-3; 7 positions match TRBD1. Germline loops: CDR1 SNHLY, CDR2 FYNNEI. This CDR3 has 14 residues. Germline trimming cut 10 bases from V and 2 bases from J; bases unmatched to any gene: 9.

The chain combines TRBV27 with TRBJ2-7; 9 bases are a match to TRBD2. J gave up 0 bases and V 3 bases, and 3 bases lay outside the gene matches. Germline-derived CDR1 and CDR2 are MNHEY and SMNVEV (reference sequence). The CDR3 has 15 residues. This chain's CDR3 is CASSFTSGFSYEQYF. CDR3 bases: TGTGCCAGCAGTTTTACTAGCGGGTTCTCCTACGAGCAGTACTTC.

CDR3 region: CAISPLGIGDSYEQYF. The CDR3 DNA is TGTGCCATCAGTCCACTAGGGATTGGCGATTCCTACGAGCAGTACTTC. J is TRBJ2-7 and V is TRBV10-3; tentatively, D is TRBD2 (5 bases). Trimming cost V 5 bases and J 1 base, with 18 bases left between them. Germline-derived CDR1 and CDR2 are ENHRY and SYGVKD. The CDR3 is made up of 16 amino acids.